What follows describes a single T cell receptor (beta chain). This clone showed up just a few times. No antigen is known for it. No quality values exist for individual bases; no much larger clone is one base distant. CDR1 MNHEY and CDR2 SMNVEV are derived from the germline V gene (reference sequence). The CDR3 numbers 16 residues from cysteine through phenylalanine. The sequence is cut down to CDR3 DNA, 48 bases in frame from base 1. V loses 3 bases at its end and J loses 8 bases; junction bases beyond the gene matches: 9. The donors belonged to the validation cohort of about 130 subjects, which was separate from the roughly 670-subject first cohort. Preparation of the library involved the immunoSEQ multiplex PCR assay. From the authors' description of their analysis: A statistical classification framework was built to diagnose cytomegalovirus status from the catalog of TCR beta chain sequences. In its TCRdb copy, this immuneACCESS table keeps in-frame sequences only and misses some clones. Where compared with another copy, unresolved V genes explain less than half of these, and the others have no known cause. For V, J and clone size, that table is used; D and trimming come from the DNA. The sample records roughly 220,000 clones, just over 90% of which are singletons. Clones ranked in the top ten supply approximately 1% of the sample.

This entry comes from a study of cytomegalovirus exposure and HLA in healthy donors (dated by TCRdb to about 2017). With regard to the full study: A later analysis indicated that the 130 or so validation repertoires were generated on the platform also employed for the approximately 700 repertoires of the first cohort. High-throughput TCR immunosequencing, statistical association of individual TCRs with disease status, and machine learning were combined to predict cytomegalovirus infection status. The aim of the study was to test whether cataloging public T cell receptors could identify signatures of past pathogen exposure. Along with the approximately 700-subject first cohort, a separate validation cohort of 120 different subjects was used.

What the work shows at the level of the full study, not this receptor alone: In vitro tests confirmed that a few of the cytomegalovirus-associated TCR beta chains recognize cytomegalovirus antigens. Cytomegalovirus status was reported to be diagnosed by the classifier with high specificity and sensitivity in both the original and validation cohorts. It was suggested by the authors that the approach could potentially be generalized to other disease states and immunological phenotypes. The study listed over 150 TCR beta chains as associated with cytomegalovirus. Subsequent analysis determined that TCRs grouped into clusters in the first cohort also showed a tendency toward co-occurrence across the 130 or so validation repertoires, and approximately 93% of cluster scores exceeded 0. Most TCR sequences were observed very rarely across donors, whereas some public TCRs were present in many individuals. All 120 or so repertoires were used to score co-occurrence in the validation cohort in a later analysis, because that analysis had no HLA typing for the cohort.

This receptor chain uses TRBV27 and TRBJ2-1; the junction holds 11 bases that match TRBD1. The material sequenced was PBMCs. The source is a woman in her late teens or twenties in good health and CMV-seronegative. The DNA sequence is TGTGCCAGCAGTTTCATCGGACAGGGGGCTGCGGATGAGCAGTTCTTC. Its protein is CASSFIGQGAADEQFF.